This T cell receptor beta chain was recorded in a study of blood T cell repertoires in COVID-19. About the research overall: Both acute and convalescent COVID-19 samples were obtained from the United States, Italy and Spain. PBMCs, B-cell-depleted T cells, or T cells provided the cDNA or gDNA that made up the material.

V lost 5 bases and J lost 3, with 20 bases in between. CDR3 length: 18 amino acids. CDR1 and CDR2 (germline): SGHTA, FQGNSA. Seattle's enrolled individuals joined amid active infection and were then monitored longitudinally. Authors' analysis steps: From reference gene primer amplification, estimates of nucleated cell counts were derived. Method: immunoSEQ multiplex PCR; TCRdb's copy keeps in-frame clones and lacks some. V and J calls and clone size are given by that table; D and trimming were obtained from the DNA. The sample records more than 300,000 clones, 90% being singletons. The receptor was isolated from a woman in her thirties or forties with COVID-19, enrolled during active disease. This sequence joins TRBV7-2 and TRBJ2-6, with a weak D call TRBD1 (6 bases). The sample consisted of peripheral blood. CDR3 bases: TGTGCCAGCAGCCCCCGTCCCCCGGCAGGGGTTGGGGCCAACGTCCTGACTTTC. It codes for CASSPRPPAGVGANVLTF.